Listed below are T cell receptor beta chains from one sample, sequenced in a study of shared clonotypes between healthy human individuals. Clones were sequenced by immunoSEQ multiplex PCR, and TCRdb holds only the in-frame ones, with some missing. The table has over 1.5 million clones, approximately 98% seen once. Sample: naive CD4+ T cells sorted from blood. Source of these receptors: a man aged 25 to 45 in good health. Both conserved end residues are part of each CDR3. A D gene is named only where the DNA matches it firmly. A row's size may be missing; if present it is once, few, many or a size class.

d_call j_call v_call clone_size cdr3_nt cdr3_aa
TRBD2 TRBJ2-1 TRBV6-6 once TGTGCCAGCACCTTAGCGGGAGGCTCCTACAATGAGCAGTTCTTC CASTLAGGSYNEQFF
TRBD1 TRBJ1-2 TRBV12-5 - TGTGCTAGTGGTGACACACCGGGACAGGGGCTTGTAGGCTACACCTTC CASGDTPGQGLVGYTF
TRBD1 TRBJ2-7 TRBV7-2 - TGTGCCAGCAGCTTAGACCCCCTCAGGACAGGGGTCGAGCAGTACTTC CASSLDPLRTGVEQYF
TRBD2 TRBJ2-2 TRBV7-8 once TGTGCCAGCAGCTTTAGCGGGAGCAATGCCGGGGAGCTGTTTTTT CASSFSGSNAGELFF
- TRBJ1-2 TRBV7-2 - TGTGCCAGCAGCAAAGGTGTAACTACTAACTATGGCTACACCTTC CASSKGVTTNYGYTF
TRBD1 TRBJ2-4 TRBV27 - TGTGCCAGCAGTTATAGGACAGGGTTAACCAAAAACATTCAGTACTTC CASSYRTGLTKNIQYF
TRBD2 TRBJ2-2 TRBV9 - TGTGCCAGCAGCGTACCCCTAGCGGGAGGTGGGGCCGGGGAGCTGTTTTTT CASSVPLAGGGAGELFF
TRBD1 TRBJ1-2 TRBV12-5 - TGTGCTAGTGGTCTTTTGCAGGGGGCGACTAACTATGGCTACACCTTC CASGLLQGATNYGYTF
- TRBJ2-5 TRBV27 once TGTGCCAGCAGTTTATCGCGAGCTGGAGAAGAGACCCAGTACTTC CASSLSRAGEETQYF
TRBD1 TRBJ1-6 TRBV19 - TGTGCCAGTAGTATTACGGGACAGGGAAATTCACCCCTCCACTTT CASSITGQGNSPLHF
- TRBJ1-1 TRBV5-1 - TGCGCCAGCAGCCTAGAATCCCGCACTGAAGCTTTCTTT CASSLESRTEAFF
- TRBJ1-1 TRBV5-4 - TGTGCCAGCAGCTTGAGGAATGCTGAAGCTTTCTTT CASSLRNAEAFF
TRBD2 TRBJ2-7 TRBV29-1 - TGCAGCGTCACGGGGGGACTAGCGGGAGCCGACTACGAGCAGTACTTC CSVTGGLAGADYEQYF
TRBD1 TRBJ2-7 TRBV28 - TGTGCCAGCATTCCCATGTACCGGACAGGGGCTTACGAGCAGTACTTC CASIPMYRTGAYEQYF
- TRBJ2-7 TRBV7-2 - TGTGCCAGCAGCTTAGTTTGGAGCGAGCAGTACTTC CASSLVWSEQYF
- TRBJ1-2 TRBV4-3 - TGCGCCAGCAGCCAAACCACAGGGTACTATGGCTACACCTTC CASSQTTGYYGYTF
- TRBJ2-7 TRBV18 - TGTGCCAGCTCACCCTATATTGGGGACTACGAGCAGTACTTC CASSPYIGDYEQYF
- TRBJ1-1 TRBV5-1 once TGCGCCAGCAGCATAGACGGGGACGAAGCTTTCTTT CASSIDGDEAFF
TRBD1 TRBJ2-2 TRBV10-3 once TGTGCCATCAGAAGGGACAGGGGATTCACCGGGGAGCTGTTTTTT CAIRRDRGFTGELFF
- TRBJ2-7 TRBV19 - TGTGCCCGTACCTCGACCACTAAACCCCCTGGTAGATTATCACTAACAGTCTACGAGCAGTACTTC CARTSTTKPPGRLSLTVYEQYF
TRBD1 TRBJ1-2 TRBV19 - TGTGCCAGTAGGAACAGGGGGGTGCGATCTGATACTAACTATGGCTACACCTTC CASRNRGVRSDTNYGYTF
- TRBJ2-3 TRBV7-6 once TGTGCCAGCAGCTTAGCCACGGGCTATACAGATACGCAGTATTTT CASSLATGYTDTQYF
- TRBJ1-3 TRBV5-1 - TGCGCCAGCAGCCAAACACAGGGATCAGGAAACACCATATATTTT CASSQTQGSGNTIYF
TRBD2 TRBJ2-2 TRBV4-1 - TGCGCCAGCAGCCGGTCGGGACTAGCGGGAAAAGGGAACACCGGGGAGCTGTTTTTT CASSRSGLAGKGNTGELFF
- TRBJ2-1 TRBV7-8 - TGTGCCAGCAGCTTAGGGCAGGGCAGAGGCAATGAGCAGTTCTTC CASSLGQGRGNEQFF
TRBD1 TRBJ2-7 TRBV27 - TGTGCCAGCAGGAAGCCGGGACAGGGCTATAGCGAGCAGTACTTC CASRKPGQGYSEQYF
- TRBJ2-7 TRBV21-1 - TGTGCCAGCAGCAAATGGGACCACACTCTCTACGAGCAGTACTTC CASSKWDHTLYEQYF
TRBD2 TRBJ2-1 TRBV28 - TGTGCCAGCAGTTATCTACGGGGGGAGTTAAATGAGCAGTTCTTC CASSYLRGELNEQFF
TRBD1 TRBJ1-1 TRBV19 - TGTGCCAGTAGCCGACAGGGTTGGACTGAAGCTTTCTTT CASSRQGWTEAFF
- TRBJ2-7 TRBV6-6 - TGTGCCAGCAGTTACGTAGCAGGTTTGAACTACGAGCAGTACTTC CASSYVAGLNYEQYF
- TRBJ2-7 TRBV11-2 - TGTGCCAGCAGCCGAAATGGGCAGAGCTACGAGCAGTACTTC CASSRNGQSYEQYF
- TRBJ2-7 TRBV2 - TGTGCCAGCAGTGAGACCCGTACCTACGAGCAGTACTTC CASSETRTYEQYF
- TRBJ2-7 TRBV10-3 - TGTGCCATCAGGGTCATTGACGAGCAGTACTTC CAIRVIDEQYF
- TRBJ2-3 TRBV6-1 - TGTGCCAGCAACCCCGGAGTGGCAGATACGCAGTATTTT CASNPGVADTQYF
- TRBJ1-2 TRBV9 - TGTGCCAGCAGCCCTCGTGGTCTCATGATCCCGGGGGAGGGCTACACCTTC CASSPRGLMIPGEGYTF
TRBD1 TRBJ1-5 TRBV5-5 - TGTGCCAGCAGCTTGGAGGTGACAGGGACTCAGCCCCAGCATTTT CASSLEVTGTQPQHF
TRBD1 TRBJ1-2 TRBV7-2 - TGTGCCAGCAGCTTCCCCTGGACAGGGAGTCCGTATGGCTACACCTTC CASSFPWTGSPYGYTF
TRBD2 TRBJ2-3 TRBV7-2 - TGTGCCAGCAGCTTATCCTCTAGCGGGAGGGGCACAGATACGCAGTATTTT CASSLSSSGRGTDTQYF
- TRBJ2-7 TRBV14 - TGTGCCAGCAGCCAAGGACCCTATAGATCCACCTACGAGCAGTACTTC CASSQGPYRSTYEQYF
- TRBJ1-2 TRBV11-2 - TGTGCCAGCAGCTTGGGCCCCCGCGGGGTGATAAACTATGGCTACACCTTC CASSLGPRGVINYGYTF
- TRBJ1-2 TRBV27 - TGTGCCAGCAGTCGACTCAACGGGGGAGATGGCTACACCTTC CASSRLNGGDGYTF
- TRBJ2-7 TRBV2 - TGTGCCAGCAGCCCCCCTGTGGGTACCTACGAGCAGTACTTC CASSPPVGTYEQYF
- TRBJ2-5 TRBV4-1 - TGCGCCAGCAGCCAAGATCAAAACAGGGTGGAGACCCAGTACTTC CASSQDQNRVETQYF
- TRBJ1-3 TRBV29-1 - TGCAGCGTTGTCCTCCATGGCCGTGGAAACACCATATATTTT CSVVLHGRGNTIYF
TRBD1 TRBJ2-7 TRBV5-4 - TGTGCCAGCAGGATACAGGGGTCCTACGAGCAGTACTTC CASRIQGSYEQYF
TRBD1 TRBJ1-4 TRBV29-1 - TGCAGCGCCAGATGGACAGGTGGAAATGAAAAACTGTTTTTT CSARWTGGNEKLFF
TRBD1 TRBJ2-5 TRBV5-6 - TGTGCCAGCAGCTTGTTGGTCAGGGGGAAAAAAGAGACCCAGTACTTC CASSLLVRGKKETQYF